One and the same sample provided the 28 T cell receptor beta chains below, sequenced in a study of control samples from healthy donors and cancer patients. Only in-frame clones appear in the TCRdb table, and some are missing; sequencing was by immunoSEQ multiplex PCR. The sample contains 35,000 to 45,000 clones, approximately 90% of which appear only once. The sample taken for sequencing was PBMCs. These TCRs come from a woman aged 40 to 55 with head and neck cancer.

The rearrangement joins TRBV6-2 or TRBV6-3 to TRBJ2-7; D is undetermined. Germline V CDR1 and CDR2: MNHEY, SVGEGT. The CDR3 totals 13 residues. Trimming pared 2 bases from V and 4 bases from J, leaving 9 bases between. Here the CDR3 reads CASSYKASYEQYF. The CDR3 DNA reads as TGTGCCAGCAGTTACAAGGCTAGTTACGAGCAGTACTTC.

The chain recombines TRBV3-1 (or the pseudogene TRBV3-2) with TRBJ1-2; TRBD1 matches 7 bases. CDR3 length: 17 amino acids. CDR1 and CDR2 from the germline V gene are LGHDT and YNNKEL (reference sequence). The junction had 15 bases not matched to a gene; V was cut back by 4 bases and J by 4 bases. The CDR3 DNA reads as TGTGCCAGCAGCCCCGACAGGGTGGCCGGTGGGGGCTATGGCTACACCTTC. It specifies CASSPDRVAGGGYGYTF.

V gene TRBV19 combines with J gene TRBJ1-3; 9 bases fit TRBD1. The trim removed 5 bases at V and 4 bases at J, leaving 9 bases unmatched. CDR1 is LNHDA and CDR2 is SQIVND in the germline V gene (reference sequence). The CDR3 is 16 residues long. DNA for the CDR3: TGTGCCAGTAGTGCCGGCCGGGACAGGGCAGGAAACACCATATATTTT. This sequence encodes CASSAGRDRAGNTIYF.

The rearrangement uses TRBV7-9 and TRBJ2-1; 10 bases are a match to TRBD2. The V and J ends lost 0 bases and 8 bases, in that order; junction bases with no gene match: 7. CDR3 length: 16 amino acids. CDR1 SEHNR and CDR2 FQNEAQ come from the germline V gene (reference sequence). The CDR3 here is CASSLAAAGGEDEQFF. DNA of the CDR3: TGTGCCAGCAGCTTAGCCGCAGCGGGAGGGGAGGATGAGCAGTTCTTC.

The V call is TRBV4-1, the J call TRBJ2-2; D gene unclear. The CDR3 runs to 14 residues. Trimming shortened V by 0 bases and J by 0 bases, and 2 bases separated the two germline ends. Germline V gives CDR1 MGHRA, CDR2 YSYEKL. CDR3 residues: CASSQEPNTGELFF. The DNA for the CDR3 is TGCGCCAGCAGCCAAGAGCCGAACACCGGGGAGCTGTTTTTT.

The rearrangement joins TRBV25-1 to TRBJ1-5; no clear D gene. CDR1 and CDR2 from the germline V gene are MGHDK and SYGVNS. V lost 3 bases to trimming and J lost 5 bases, with 5 bases between them. The CDR3 covers 12 residues. The CDR3 reads CASSDDDQPQHF. The CDR3 DNA reads TGTGCCAGCAGTGATGACGATCAGCCCCAGCATTTT.

The rearrangement links TRBV18 to TRBJ1-2; 7 nucleotides align to TRBD1. This CDR3 is 15 amino acids long. Trimming at V came to 6 bases and at J to 3 bases, leaving 10 bases not matched to a gene. Germline V gives CDR1 KGHSH, CDR2 LQKENI. In nucleotides, the CDR3 is TGTGCCAGCTCCCCCGGACAGGCCATGGACTATGGCTACACCTTC. This sequence encodes CASSPGQAMDYGYTF.

This chain uses TRBV6-5 with TRBJ2-1, with TRBD2 matching 12 bases. The CDR3 sequence is 15 residues long. Losses at the gene ends were 10 bases for V and 1 base for J; bases not matched to a gene: 5. The germline V gene has CDR1 MNHEY and CDR2 SVGAGI. For the CDR3, the DNA is TGTGCCACCCGGACTAGCGGGGTTTCCTACAATGAGCAGTTCTTC. Protein sequence: CATRTSGVSYNEQFF.

This chain connects TRBV9 to TRBJ1-6; 8 nucleotides match TRBD1. There are 16 residues in the CDR3. Trimming removed 3 bases from V and 6 bases from J; junction bases left unmatched: 8. Germline CDR1 is SGDLS and CDR2 is YYNGEE. CDR3 protein: CASSGTGSLINSPLHF. DNA for the CDR3: TGTGCCAGCAGCGGGACAGGGAGTTTGATTAATTCACCCCTCCACTTT.

The J gene is TRBJ1-4, the V gene TRBV6-2 or TRBV6-3; D is possibly TRBD1 (6 bases). The germline gives CDR1 MNHEY, CDR2 SVGEGT. This CDR3 has 13 amino acids. Trimming stripped 6 bases from V and 5 bases from J, with 10 bases between. The CDR3 reads CASSHQGNEKLFF. CDR3 coding DNA: TGTGCCAGCAGCCACCAGGGGAATGAAAAACTGTTTTTT.

The V call is TRBV3-1 (or the pseudogene TRBV3-2), the J call TRBJ2-3, with D possibly being TRBD1 (5 bases). Trimming shortened V by 9 bases and J by 6 bases, and 13 bases separated the two germline ends. The germline V gene encodes CDR1 LGHDT and CDR2 YNNKEL (reference sequence). The CDR3 runs to 12 residues. In DNA, the CDR3 is TGTGCCAGTGGGCAGGGTCTCGATACGCAGTATTTT. Translated: CASGQGLDTQYF.

The chain combines TRBV18 with TRBJ2-5; D tentatively reads TRBD1 or TRBD2 (5 bases each). The CDR3 spans 13 residues. Per the germline V gene, CDR1 is KGHSH and CDR2 is LQKENI. The V end lost 3 bases, the J end lost 4 bases, and 9 bases lay between the germline ends. The CDR3 spells CASSPEGRETQYF. As DNA, the CDR3 is TGTGCCAGCTCACCTGAGGGGCGAGAGACCCAGTACTTC.

The chain employs TRBV14 and TRBJ2-7; tentatively, D is TRBD2 (7 bases). Trimming cost V 1 base and J 3 bases, with 22 bases left between them. The CDR3 totals 18 residues. Per the germline V gene, CDR1 is SGHDN and CDR2 is FVKESK. CDR3 bases: TGTGCCAGCAGCCAAGGAAGGGGAGGGGGAAGCGTCAACTACGAGCAGTACTTC. Translation: CASSQGRGGGSVNYEQYF.

This chain connects TRBV6-5 to TRBJ2-7; 13 positions match TRBD2. CDR1 and CDR2 from the germline V gene are MNHEY and SVGAGI. J lost 5 bases, V lost 10 bases, and 5 bases had no gene match. This CDR3 is 13 amino acids long. The CDR3 DNA reads TGTGCCATCCGGACTAGCGGGGGTCACGAGCAGTACTTC. Translating gives CAIRTSGGHEQYF.

This clone was counted between two and nine times. The chain joins TRBV7-9 to TRBJ1-5, with 8 bases matching TRBD1. Germline trimming cut 4 bases from V and 6 bases from J; bases unmatched to any gene: 11. From germline, CDR1 is SEHNR and CDR2 FQNEAQ (reference sequence). This CDR3 contains 16 residues. CDR3 region: CASSSGQGAKIQPQHF. In nucleotides, the CDR3 is TGTGCCAGCAGCTCCGGCCAGGGGGCGAAAATTCAGCCCCAGCATTTT.

This chain links TRBV11-2 with TRBJ2-1; either TRBD1 or TRBD2 may fit D (5 bases each). V lost 5 bases and J lost 4, with 15 bases in between. The CDR3 runs to 15 residues. The germline gives CDR1 SGHAT, CDR2 FQNNGV. The CDR3 nucleotides read TGTGCCAGCAGCCTTTCCGGGACCCAGTACAATGAGCAGTTCTTC. Translating gives CASSLSGTQYNEQFF.

The chain combines TRBV19 with TRBJ1-3, with 7 bases matching TRBD1. Per the germline V gene, CDR1 is LNHDA and CDR2 is SQIVND (reference sequence). This CDR3 is built from 16 residues. V was clipped by 5 bases and J by 0 bases; unmatched bases: 7. CDR3 region: CASSPYNRGSGNTIYF. In DNA form, the CDR3 reads TGTGCCAGTAGTCCCTATAACAGGGGCTCTGGAAACACCATATATTTT.

The chain uses TRBV18 and TRBJ1-1, with D possibly TRBD1 on 5 matching bases. The CDR3 runs to 15 residues. Germline CDR1 KGHSH, CDR2 LQKENI. The V end was cut by 6 bases, the J end by 1 base, with 15 bases between. In DNA, the CDR3 is TGTGCCAGCTCTATTAATCAGGGACGGAACACTGAAGCTTTCTTT. Its translation is CASSINQGRNTEAFF.

This chain connects TRBV27 to TRBJ1-5, with D unclear. V dropped 2 bases and J dropped 1 base, with 12 bases sitting between them. The CDR3 covers 16 residues. Germline loops: CDR1 MNHEY, CDR2 SMNVEV (reference sequence). CDR3 protein: CASSLNTRGSNQPQHF. In DNA form, the CDR3 reads TGTGCCAGCAGTTTAAACACCCGTGGGAGCAATCAGCCCCAGCATTTT.

The rearrangement links TRBV12-5 to TRBJ2-5; the match to TRBD2 covers 16 bases. Losses at the gene ends were 6 bases for V and 5 bases for J; bases not matched to a gene: 6. In germline, CDR1 is LGHNT, CDR2 FRNRAP. The CDR3 consists of 16 residues. CDR3 nucleotide sequence: TGTGCTAGTGGCGCGGGGACTAGCGGGGGGGCCGAGACCCAGTACTTC. It is translated as CASGAGTSGGAETQYF.

The chain recombines TRBV19 with TRBJ2-5, with D maybe TRBD2 (5 bases). Trimming stripped 5 bases from V and 5 bases from J, with 6 bases between. CDR3 length: 11 amino acids. Germline V gene data show CDR1 as LNHDA and CDR2 as SQIVND (reference sequence). In nucleotides, the CDR3 is TGTGCCAGTAGTCCGGGGGAGACCCAGTACTTC. This encodes CASSPGETQYF.

The gene calls are TRBV19 and TRBJ1-1; D might be TRBD1 (6 bases). The CDR3 spans 14 residues. CDR1 is LNHDA and CDR2 is SQIVND in the germline V gene (reference sequence). V shed 10 bases and J shed 1 base, with 16 bases lying between them. The CDR3 DNA is TGTGCCACCCAAAGAAGGGGGGCGAACACTGAAGCTTTCTTT. This encodes CATQRRGANTEAFF. The whole variable domain, filled in from reference TRBV19 and TRBJ1-1, reads DGGITQSPKYLFRKEGQNVTLSCEQNLNHDAMYWYRQDPGQGLRLIYYSQIVNDFQKGDIAEGYSVSREKKESFPLTVTSAQKNPTAFYLCATQRRGANTEAFFGQGTRLTVV.

The chain joins TRBV13 to TRBJ2-2; D is undetermined. There are 19 residues in the CDR3. The V gene lost 5 bases and the J gene lost 6 bases, with 28 bases spanning the gap. Germline lookup yields CDR1 PRHDT and CDR2 FYEKMQ (reference sequence). The chain's CDR3 is CASSLRPKEVGNNPGELFF. CDR3 DNA: TGTGCCAGCAGCCTCCGTCCTAAAGAGGTGGGAAATAATCCCGGGGAGCTGTTTTTT.

This chain links TRBV19 with TRBJ1-1; D is uncertain. The CDR3 consists of 14 residues. The V end was cut by 3 bases, the J end by 0 bases, with 8 bases between. From germline, CDR1 is LNHDA and CDR2 SQIVND (reference sequence). The CDR3 region is CASSMNPLNTEAFF. CDR3 sequence (DNA): TGTGCCAGTAGTATGAACCCCCTGAACACTGAAGCTTTCTTT. The complete variable domain, with remaining parts taken from reference TRBV19 and TRBJ1-1, reads DGGITQSPKYLFRKEGQNVTLSCEQNLNHDAMYWYRQDPGQGLRLIYYSQIVNDFQKGDIAEGYSVSREKKESFPLTVTSAQKNPTAFYLCASSMNPLNTEAFFGQGTRLTVV.

The chain couples TRBV5-1 to TRBJ2-2, with D uncertain. The germline gives CDR1 SGHRS, CDR2 YFSETQ. The CDR3 totals 18 residues. The V end lost 4 bases, the J end lost 0 bases, and 19 bases lay between the germline ends. CDR3 residues: CASSLMGRQTANTGELFF. The CDR3 nucleotides read TGCGCCAGCAGCCTAATGGGAAGGCAAACTGCGAACACCGGGGAGCTGTTTTTT.

V is TRBV30 and J is TRBJ2-7; D ambiguous. Germline V gene lookup returns CDR1 GTSNPN and CDR2 SVGIG (reference sequence). The CDR3 runs to 13 residues. The V end was cut by 3 bases, the J end by 3 bases, with 12 bases between. The CDR3 DNA reads as TGTGCCTGGAGCGGCACAGCTCGCTACGAGCAGTACTTC. Its protein product is CAWSGTARYEQYF.

The rearrangement uses TRBV7-2 and TRBJ2-7; 8 bases line up with TRBD2. CDR3 length: 15 amino acids. Germline assignment: CDR1 SGHTA and CDR2 FQGNSA. Unmatched junction bases numbered 11, after V lost 8 bases and J lost 2 bases. The CDR3 coding sequence is TGTGCCAGCGCAAATCGGGCGGGGGGTACCTACGAGCAGTACTTC. It encodes CASANRAGGTYEQYF.

The chain links TRBV25-1 to TRBJ2-2; 10 bases fit TRBD2. Germline CDR1 and CDR2: MGHDK and SYGVNS. The junction had 5 bases not matched to a gene; V was cut back by 5 bases and J by 2 bases. This CDR3 comprises 16 residues. CDR3 sequence: CASSIAGGGNTGELFF. The CDR3 nucleotides read TGTGCCAGCAGTATAGCGGGGGGTGGAAACACCGGGGAGCTGTTTTTT.